One sample yielded the 4 T cell receptor beta chains listed below, sequenced in a study of blood T cell repertoires in COVID-19. Some clones are missing from TCRdb's copy, which holds only in-frame ones; the method was immunoSEQ multiplex PCR. The table records 350,000 to 450,000 clones, 80% to 90% of them present only once. The material sequenced was peripheral blood. The receptor source for this set is a man aged 35 to 55 with acute or convalescent COVID-19.

The CDR3 reads CASSLTADTYEQYF. As DNA, the CDR3 is TGTGCCAGCAGCTTGACGGCGGATACCTACGAGCAGTACTTC. The gene calls are TRBV5-6 and TRBJ2-7; no clear D gene. CDR3 length equals 14 residues. V was clipped by 1 base and J by 2 bases, with 10 bases between them. Germline CDR1 reads SGHDT; CDR2 reads YYEEEE.

This chain connects TRBV15 to TRBJ2-3; the match to TRBD2 covers 10 bases. From germline, CDR1 is LNHNV and CDR2 YYDKDF (reference sequence). The CDR3 covers 15 residues. V dropped 7 bases and J dropped 3; count of bases not matched to a gene: 7. CDR3 region: CATNRGLALTDTQYF. The CDR3 coding sequence is TGTGCCACCAACCGGGGACTAGCGTTAACAGATACGCAGTATTTT.

This chain connects TRBV25-1 to TRBJ1-2; 7 bases match TRBD1. This CDR3 comprises 11 residues. The V segment lost 8 bases and the J segment 7 bases; nucleotides outside the gene matches: 4. Per germline, CDR1 MGHDK and CDR2 SYGVNS. The CDR3: CASQGGFGYTF. The CDR3, as DNA: TGTGCCAGCCAAGGGGGCTTTGGCTACACCTTC.

The chain couples TRBV11-3 to TRBJ2-2; TRBD2 matches at 8 bases. Germline lookup yields CDR1 SGHNT and CDR2 YENEEA. V lost 0 bases to trimming and J lost 4 bases; unmatched junction nucleotides: 4. The CDR3 extends over 16 amino acids. CDR3 loop: CASSLDGAGGTGELFF. The DNA of the CDR3 is TGTGCCAGCAGCTTAGATGGGGCGGGGGGCACCGGGGAGCTGTTTTTT.